This T cell receptor beta chain came from a study of blood T cell repertoires in COVID-19. Here immunoSEQ multiplex PCR was the method, and the copy in TCRdb shows in-frame clones only, minus some. The sample contains 40,000 to 50,000 clones, approximately 80% of which appear only once. The CDR3 is 14 amino acids. Trimming took 6 bases from V and 3 from J; bases not matched to a gene: 6. Per the germline V gene, CDR1 is MNHEY and CDR2 is SVGAGI. This receptor was taken from a woman of 80 years or more with acute or convalescent COVID-19. The chain combines TRBV6-5 with TRBJ1-2, with 8 nucleotides matching TRBD1. The specimen sequenced was peripheral blood. In DNA form, the CDR3 reads TGTGCCAGCAGCCGGACAGGGTGGGACTATGGCTACACCTTC. Amino acids: CASSRTGWDYGYTF.